Here is one TCR beta chain with its context. Its antigen is as yet unknown. PCR employed 60 Vbeta and 13 Jbeta primers. The method was immunoSEQ multiplex PCR; TCRdb's version includes in-frame clones alone and lacks a portion of them. Of about 160,000 clones listed, roughly 85% are singletons. The entry originates in a study of cytomegalovirus exposure and HLA in healthy donors. Trimming cost V 7 bases and J 2 bases, with 8 bases left between them. CDR3 size: 13 residues. CDR1 and CDR2 from the germline V gene are WNHNN and SYGVQD (reference sequence). The study's findings and limits: Follow-up analysis seemed to connect common viral pathogens with several of the most significant clusters identified. Indistinguishable V segments, including TRBV6-2 and TRBV6-3, were excluded. The CMV antigen specificity of three CMV-associated chains was confirmed through in vitro analysis.

This clonotype was obtained from a woman aged 30 to 39 in good health and CMV-seronegative. The rearrangement links TRBV10-1 to TRBJ2-2, with a weak D call TRBD1 (6 bases). Sequences were obtained from PBMCs. The CDR3 is CASMDSNTGELFF. CDR3 nucleotides: TGCGCCAGCATGGACAGCAACACCGGGGAGCTGTTTTTT.